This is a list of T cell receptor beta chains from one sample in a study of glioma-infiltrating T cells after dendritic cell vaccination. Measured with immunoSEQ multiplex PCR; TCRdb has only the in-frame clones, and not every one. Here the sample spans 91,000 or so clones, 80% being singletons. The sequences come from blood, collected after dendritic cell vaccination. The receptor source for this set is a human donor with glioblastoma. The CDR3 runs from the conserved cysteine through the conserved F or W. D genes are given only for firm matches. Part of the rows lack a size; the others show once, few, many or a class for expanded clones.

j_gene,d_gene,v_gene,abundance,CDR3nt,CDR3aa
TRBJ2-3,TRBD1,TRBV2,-,TGTGCCAGCAGTGAAACAGGGGTTGAGACAGATACGCAGTATTTT,CASSETGVETDTQYF
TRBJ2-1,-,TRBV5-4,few,TGTGCCAGCAGCTTGGGCGGTGCAACCTACAATGAGCAGTTCTTC,CASSLGGATYNEQFF
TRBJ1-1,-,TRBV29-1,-,TGCAGCGTTGGCGGATGGACTGAAGCTTTCTTT,CSVGGWTEAFF
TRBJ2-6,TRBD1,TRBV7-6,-,TGTGCCAGCAGCCTAGCCGAATCTCACAGGGGTCCCGGGGCCAACGTCCTGACTTTC,CASSLAESHRGPGANVLTF
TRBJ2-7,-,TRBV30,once,TGTGCCTGGAGCCCGCTAGGAGGAGGCTTCTACGAGCAGTACTTC,CAWSPLGGGFYEQYF
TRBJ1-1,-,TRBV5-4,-,TGTGCCAGCAGCTACCAGGGTATCGATGAAGCTTTCTTT,CASSYQGIDEAFF
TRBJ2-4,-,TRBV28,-,TGTGCTTCGATCCAGGGGGGCCCCGGAGCCAAAAACATTCAGTACTTC,CASIQGGPGAKNIQYF
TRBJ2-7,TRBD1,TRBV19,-,TGTGCCAGTAGTATCCGGACAGGGGGGTACGAGCAGTACTTC,CASSIRTGGYEQYF
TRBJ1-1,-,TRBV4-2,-,TGTGCCAGCAGCTCCAACGCCGTCGGGGGGAACACTGAAGCTTTCTTT,CASSSNAVGGNTEAFF
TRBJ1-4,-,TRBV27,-,TGTGCCAGCACCCCGGGTAATGGGGAAAAACTGTTTTTT,CASTPGNGEKLFF
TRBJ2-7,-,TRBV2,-,TGTGCCAGCAGTCCTTTCTACGAGCAGTACTTC,CASSPFYEQYF
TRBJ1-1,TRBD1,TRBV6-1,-,TGTGCCAGCATCCAGAGACAGGGTTTCACTGAAGCTTTCTTT,CASIQRQGFTEAFF
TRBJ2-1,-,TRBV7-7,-,TGTGCTAGCGGGGACAGGATCTACAATGAGCAGTTCTTC,CASGDRIYNEQFF
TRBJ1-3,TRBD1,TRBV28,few,TGTGCCAGCAGTCCAACAGGGGTCGCCAACACCATATATTTT,CASSPTGVANTIYF
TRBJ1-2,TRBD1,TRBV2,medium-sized,TGTGCCGGAGCGACAGGGGGCTATGGCTACACCTTC,CAGATGGYGYTF
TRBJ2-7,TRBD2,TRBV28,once,TGTGCCAGCAGTAGGGGACTATCACCCTACGAGCAGTACTTC,CASSRGLSPYEQYF
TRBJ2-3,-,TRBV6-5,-,TGTGCCACCATAGCGGAAAGCACAGATACGCAGTATTTT,CATIAESTDTQYF
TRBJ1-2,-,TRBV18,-,TGTGCCAGCTCACCAGGCGGTAAAGCTAACTATGGCTACACCTTC,CASSPGGKANYGYTF
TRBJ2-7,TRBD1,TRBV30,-,TGTGCCTGGAGTGTACGGGGGACAGGGGGCGCCAGGCAGTACTTC,CAWSVRGTGGARQYF
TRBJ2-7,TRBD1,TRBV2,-,TGTGCCAGCAGTGAAGCAGGGGACAGGGTAAGGCAGTACTTC,CASSEAGDRVRQYF
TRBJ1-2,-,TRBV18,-,TGTGCCAGCTCACAAACAGGGATTGAGGGCTACACCTTC,CASSQTGIEGYTF
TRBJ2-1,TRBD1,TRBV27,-,TGTGCCAGCAGTTCTTCCGGGACAGTTTACAATGAGCAGTTCTTC,CASSSSGTVYNEQFF
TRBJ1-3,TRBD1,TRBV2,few,TGTGCCAGCAGTTTAGACAGGGGCTCTGGAAACACCATATATTTT,CASSLDRGSGNTIYF
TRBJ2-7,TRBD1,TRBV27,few,TGTGCCAGCAGGACGGACAGGGGGCTGTCCTACGAGCAGTACTTC,CASRTDRGLSYEQYF
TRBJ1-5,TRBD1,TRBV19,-,TGTGCCAGTAGCGGGACAGGTGGGGGTCAGCCCCAGCATTTT,CASSGTGGGQPQHF
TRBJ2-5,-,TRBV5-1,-,TGCGCCAGCAGCTCGCGGTCGGGGGGCGCGGGAGAGACCCAGTACTTC,CASSSRSGGAGETQYF
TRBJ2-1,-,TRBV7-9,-,TGTGCCAGCAGCCCCGGGGGCAATGAGCAGTTCTTC,CASSPGGNEQFF
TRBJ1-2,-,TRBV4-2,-,TGTGCCAGCAGCCAAGATTTAGGAGGGGCCGGCTACACCTTC,CASSQDLGGAGYTF
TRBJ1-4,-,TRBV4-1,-,TGCGCCAGCAGCCAAGATGCGGGTGGTGTATTTTCATGGCTGTTTTTT,CASSQDAGGVFSWLFF
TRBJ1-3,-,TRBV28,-,TGTGCCAGCAGTAAGACACCTGGAAACACCATATATTTT,CASSKTPGNTIYF
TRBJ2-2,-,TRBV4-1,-,TGCGCCAGCAGCCCCATCCTAAGGGGCGGGGAGCTGTTTTTT,CASSPILRGGELFF
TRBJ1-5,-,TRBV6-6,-,TGTGCCAGCACTATTTCCCTAGGAGAGAGCCCTCAGCCCCAGCATTTT,CASTISLGESPQPQHF
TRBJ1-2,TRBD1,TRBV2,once,TGTGCCAGCAGTGCAATTCAGGGGGCTGGTGGCTACACCTTC,CASSAIQGAGGYTF
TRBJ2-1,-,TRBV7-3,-,TGTGCCAGCAGCTTAACGGGAGTATCCTACAATGAGCAGTTCTTC,CASSLTGVSYNEQFF
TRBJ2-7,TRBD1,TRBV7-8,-,TGTGCCAGCAGCTTCTCAAAATCCGGGACAGGGTCCTACGAGCAGTACTTC,CASSFSKSGTGSYEQYF
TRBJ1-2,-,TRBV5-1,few,TGTGCCAGCAGCCCCGGGGGGTGGGGGCAAGATGGCTACACCTTC,CASSPGGWGQDGYTF
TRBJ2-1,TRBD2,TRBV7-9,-,TGTGCCAGCAGCCGCGGAACTAGCGCAATCCCCTACAATGAGCAGTTCTTC,CASSRGTSAIPYNEQFF
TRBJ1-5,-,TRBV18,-,TGTGCCAGTAGCAGCGCTAGCAATCAGCCCCAGCATTTT,CASSSASNQPQHF
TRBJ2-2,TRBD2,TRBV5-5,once,TGTGCCAGCAGCTTCGAGACTAGCGGATACTCGTGGGCCGGGGAGCTGTTTTTT,CASSFETSGYSWAGELFF
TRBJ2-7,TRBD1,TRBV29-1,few,TGCAGCGTTGTTTTTTCGGGCAGGGGGCGCGAGCAGTACTTC,CSVVFSGRGREQYF
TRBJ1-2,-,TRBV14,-,TGTGCCAGCAGCCAGGCGGGACCAGGGGGCTACACCTTC,CASSQAGPGGYTF
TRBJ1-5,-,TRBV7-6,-,TGTGCCAGCAGCTTAGTTTGGGGAACCGGGGAGCCCCAGCATTTT,CASSLVWGTGEPQHF
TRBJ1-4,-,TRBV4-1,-,TGCGCCAGCAGCCAAGGAGGTATTAATGAAAAACTGTTTTTT,CASSQGGINEKLFF
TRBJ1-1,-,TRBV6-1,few,TGTGCCAGCACTGATCCGACACTGAACACTGAAGCTTTCTTT,CASTDPTLNTEAFF